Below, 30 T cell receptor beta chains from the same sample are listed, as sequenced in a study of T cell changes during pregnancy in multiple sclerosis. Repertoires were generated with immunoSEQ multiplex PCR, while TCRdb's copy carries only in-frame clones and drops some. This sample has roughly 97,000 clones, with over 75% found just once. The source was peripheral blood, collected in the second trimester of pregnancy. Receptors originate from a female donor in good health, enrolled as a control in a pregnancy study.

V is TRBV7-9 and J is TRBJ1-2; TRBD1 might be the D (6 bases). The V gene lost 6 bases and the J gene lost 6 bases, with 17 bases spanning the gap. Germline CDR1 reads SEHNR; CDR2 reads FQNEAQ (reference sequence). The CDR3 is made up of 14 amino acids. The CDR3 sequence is CASSQQGGVDGYTF. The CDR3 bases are TGTGCCAGCAGTCAACAAGGGGGGGTGGATGGCTACACCTTC. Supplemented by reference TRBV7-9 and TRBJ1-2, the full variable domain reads DTGVSQNPRHKITKRGQNVTFRCDPISEHNRLYWYRQTLGQGPEFLTYFQNEAQLEKSRLLSDRFSAERPKGSFSTLEIQRTEQGDSAMYLCASSQQGGVDGYTFGSGTRLTVV.

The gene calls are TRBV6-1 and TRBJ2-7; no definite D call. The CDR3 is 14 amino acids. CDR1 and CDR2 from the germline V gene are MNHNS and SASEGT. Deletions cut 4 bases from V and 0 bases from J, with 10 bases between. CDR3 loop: CASSVGGDSYEQYF. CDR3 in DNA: TGTGCCAGCAGTGTAGGCGGAGACTCCTACGAGCAGTACTTC.

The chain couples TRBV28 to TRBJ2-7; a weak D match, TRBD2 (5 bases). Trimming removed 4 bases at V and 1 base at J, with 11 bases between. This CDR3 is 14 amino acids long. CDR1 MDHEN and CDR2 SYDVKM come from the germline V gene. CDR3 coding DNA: TGTGCCAGCAGTTCCCTGACGGGATCCTACGAGCAGTACTTC. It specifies CASSSLTGSYEQYF. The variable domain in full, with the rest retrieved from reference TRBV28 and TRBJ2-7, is DVKVTQSSRYLVKRTGEKVFLECVQDMDHENMFWYRQDPGLGLRLIYFSYDVKMKEKGDIPEGYSVSREKKERFSLILESASTNQTSMYLCASSSLTGSYEQYFGPGTRLTVT.

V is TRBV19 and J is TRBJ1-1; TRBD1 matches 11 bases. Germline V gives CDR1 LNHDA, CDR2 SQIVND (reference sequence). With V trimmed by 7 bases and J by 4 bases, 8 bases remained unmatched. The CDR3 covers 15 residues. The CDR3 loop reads CASTGTGGTSTEAFF. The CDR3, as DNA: TGTGCCAGTACCGGGACAGGGGGAACAAGCACTGAAGCTTTCTTT.

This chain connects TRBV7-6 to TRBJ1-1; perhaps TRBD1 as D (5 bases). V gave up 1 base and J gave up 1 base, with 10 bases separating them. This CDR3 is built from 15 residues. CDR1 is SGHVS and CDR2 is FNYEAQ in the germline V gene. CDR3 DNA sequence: TGTGCCAGCAGCTTAGTAGCAACAGGGAACACTGAAGCTTTCTTT. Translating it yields CASSLVATGNTEAFF.

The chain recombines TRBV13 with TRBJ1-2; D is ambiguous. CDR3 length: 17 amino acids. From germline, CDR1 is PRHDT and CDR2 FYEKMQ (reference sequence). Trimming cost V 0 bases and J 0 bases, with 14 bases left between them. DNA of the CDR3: TGTGCCAGCAGCTTAGGGGTAGACGCCCTAGCTAACTATGGCTACACCTTC. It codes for CASSLGVDALANYGYTF.

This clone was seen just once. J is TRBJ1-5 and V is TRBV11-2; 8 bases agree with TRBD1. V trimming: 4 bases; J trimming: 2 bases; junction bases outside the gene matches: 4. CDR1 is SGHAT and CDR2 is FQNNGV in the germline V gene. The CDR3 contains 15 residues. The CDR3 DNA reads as TGTGCCAGCAGCTCAGGGGGCATCGGCAATCAGCCCCAGCATTTT. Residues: CASSSGGIGNQPQHF.

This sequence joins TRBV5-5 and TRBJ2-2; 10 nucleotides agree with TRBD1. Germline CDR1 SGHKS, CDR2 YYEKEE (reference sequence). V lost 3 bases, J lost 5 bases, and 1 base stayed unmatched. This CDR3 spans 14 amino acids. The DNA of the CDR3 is TGTGCCAGCAGCTGGACAGGGGGAACCGGGGAGCTGTTTTTT. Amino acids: CASSWTGGTGELFF.

The CDR3 DNA sequence: TGTGCCAGCAGTTTATACCTACAGGGGGCAGCAGAGACCCAGTACTTC. Residues: CASSLYLQGAAETQYF. The chain employs TRBV27 and TRBJ2-5, with 9 bases matching TRBD1. This CDR3 is built from 16 residues. Trimming cost V 1 base and J 4 bases; bases outside gene matches: 7. Germline V gene sequence: CDR1 MNHEY, CDR2 SMNVEV (reference sequence).

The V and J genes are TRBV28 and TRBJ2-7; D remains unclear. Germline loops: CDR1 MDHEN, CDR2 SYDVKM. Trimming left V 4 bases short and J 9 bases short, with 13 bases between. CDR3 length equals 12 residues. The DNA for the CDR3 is TGTGCCAGCAGTTCCCAACTGGAGAGGCAGTACTTC. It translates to CASSSQLERQYF.

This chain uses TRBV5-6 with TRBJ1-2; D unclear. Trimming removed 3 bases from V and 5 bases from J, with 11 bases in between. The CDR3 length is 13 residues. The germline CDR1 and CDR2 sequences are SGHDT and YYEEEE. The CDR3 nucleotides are TGTGCCAGCAGCTGGAGGGATCAGTATGGCTACACCTTC. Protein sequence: CASSWRDQYGYTF. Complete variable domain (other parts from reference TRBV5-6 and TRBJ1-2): DAGVTQSPTHLIKTRGQQVTLRCSPKSGHDTVSWYQQALGQGPQFIFQYYEEEERQRGNFPDRFSGHQFPNYSSELNVNALLLGDSALYLCASSWRDQYGYTFGSGTRLTVV.

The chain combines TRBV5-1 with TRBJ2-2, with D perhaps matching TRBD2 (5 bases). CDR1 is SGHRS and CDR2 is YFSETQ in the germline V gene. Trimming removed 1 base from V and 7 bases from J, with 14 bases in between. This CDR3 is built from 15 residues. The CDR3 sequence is CASSLNLGVGGELFF. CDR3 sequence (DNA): TGCGCCAGCAGCTTGAATCTGGGAGTGGGCGGGGAGCTGTTTTTT. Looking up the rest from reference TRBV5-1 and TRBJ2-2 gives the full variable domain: KAGVTQTPRYLIKTRGQQVTLSCSPISGHRSVSWYQQTPGQGLQFLFEYFSETQRNKGNFPGRFSGRQFSNSRSEMNVSTLELGDSALYLCASSLNLGVGGELFFGEGSRLTVL.

CDR3 sequence reads: CASTPRQGPSYEQYF. In DNA form, the CDR3 reads TGTGCCAGCACCCCCCGCCAGGGCCCTTCCTACGAGCAGTACTTC. The chain links TRBV6-5 to TRBJ2-7, with a tentative D call TRBD1 (5 bases). The CDR3 length is 15 residues. With 7 bases removed from V and 1 base from J, the gap between germline ends came to 17 bases. Germline values: CDR1 MNHEY, CDR2 SVGAGI.

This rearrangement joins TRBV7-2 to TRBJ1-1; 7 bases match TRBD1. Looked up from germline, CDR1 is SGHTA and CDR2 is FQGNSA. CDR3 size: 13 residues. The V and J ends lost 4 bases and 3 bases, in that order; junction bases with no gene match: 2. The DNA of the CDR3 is TGTGCCAGCAGCTCACAGGGGCACACTGAAGCTTTCTTT. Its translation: CASSSQGHTEAFF.

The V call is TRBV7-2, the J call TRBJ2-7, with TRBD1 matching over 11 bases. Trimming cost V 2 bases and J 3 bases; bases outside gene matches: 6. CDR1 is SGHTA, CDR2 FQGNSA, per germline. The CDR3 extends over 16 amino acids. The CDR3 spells CASSLRGGTGGYEQYF. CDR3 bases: TGTGCCAGCAGCTTAAGGGGGGGGACAGGGGGCTACGAGCAGTACTTC. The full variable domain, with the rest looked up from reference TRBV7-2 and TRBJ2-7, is GAGVSQSPSNKVTEKGKDVELRCDPISGHTALYWYRQSLGQGLEFLIYFQGNSAPDKSGLPSDRFSAERTGGSVSTLTIQRTQQEDSAVYLCASSLRGGTGGYEQYFGPGTRLTVT.

This CDR3 is CASSRTGSYEQYF. DNA of the CDR3: TGTGCCAGCAGTCGGACAGGTAGCTACGAGCAGTACTTC. The chain uses TRBV6-5 and TRBJ2-7; TRBD1 matches at 7 bases. Trimming at V came to 5 bases and at J to 3 bases, leaving 4 bases not matched to a gene. This CDR3 region has 13 residues. Germline V gives CDR1 MNHEY, CDR2 SVGAGI.

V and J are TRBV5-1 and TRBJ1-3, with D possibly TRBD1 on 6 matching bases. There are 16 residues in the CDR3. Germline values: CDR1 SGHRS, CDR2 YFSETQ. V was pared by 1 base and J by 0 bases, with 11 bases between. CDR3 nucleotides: TGCGCCAGCAGCTTGACAGGGCCGAGCTCTGGAAACACCATATATTTT. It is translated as CASSLTGPSSGNTIYF.

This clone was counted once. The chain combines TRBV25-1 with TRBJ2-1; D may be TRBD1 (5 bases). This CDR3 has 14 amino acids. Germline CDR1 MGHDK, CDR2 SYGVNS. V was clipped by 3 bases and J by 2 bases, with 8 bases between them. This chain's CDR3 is CASSETATYNEQFF. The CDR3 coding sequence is TGTGCCAGCAGTGAGACAGCTACCTACAATGAGCAGTTCTTC.

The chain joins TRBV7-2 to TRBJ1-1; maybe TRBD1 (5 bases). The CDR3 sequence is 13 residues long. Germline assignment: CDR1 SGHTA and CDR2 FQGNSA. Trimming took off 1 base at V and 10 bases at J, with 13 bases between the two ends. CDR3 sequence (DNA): TGTGCCAGCAGCTTAGTTCCAGAGACAGCAGCTTTCTTT. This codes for CASSLVPETAAFF.

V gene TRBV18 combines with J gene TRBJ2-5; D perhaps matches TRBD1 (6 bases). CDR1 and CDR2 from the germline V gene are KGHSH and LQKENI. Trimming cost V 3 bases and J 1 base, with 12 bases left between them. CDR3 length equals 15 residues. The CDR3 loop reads CASSPLQGAQETQYF. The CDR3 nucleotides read TGTGCCAGCTCACCGTTACAGGGAGCCCAAGAGACCCAGTACTTC.

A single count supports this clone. CDR3 sequence: CASRNPGRGSQETQYF. In nucleotides, the CDR3 is TGTGCCAGCAGAAACCCCGGCCGAGGGAGCCAAGAGACCCAGTACTTC. The rearrangement uses TRBV7-2 and TRBJ2-5, with a weak D call TRBD2 (5 bases). Germline V gives CDR1 SGHTA, CDR2 FQGNSA. The CDR3 totals 16 residues. V gave up 6 bases and J gave up 1 base, with 18 bases separating them.

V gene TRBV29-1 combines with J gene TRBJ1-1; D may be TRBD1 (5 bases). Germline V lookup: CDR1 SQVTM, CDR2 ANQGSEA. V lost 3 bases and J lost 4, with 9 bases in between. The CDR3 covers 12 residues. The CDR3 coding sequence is TGCAGCGTTGAGGGGCCGGTCACTGAAGCTTTCTTT. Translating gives CSVEGPVTEAFF.

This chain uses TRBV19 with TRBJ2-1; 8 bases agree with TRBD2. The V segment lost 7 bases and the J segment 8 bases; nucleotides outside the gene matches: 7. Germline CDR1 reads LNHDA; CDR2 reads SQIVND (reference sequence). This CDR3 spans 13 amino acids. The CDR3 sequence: CASTKRESHEQFF. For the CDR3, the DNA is TGTGCCAGTACAAAGCGGGAGTCCCATGAGCAGTTCTTC.

The CDR3 protein is CASRGDRVEKLFF. The CDR3 nucleotides read TGTGCCAGTCGCGGTGACAGGGTGGAAAAACTGTTTTTT. The J gene is TRBJ1-4, the V gene TRBV6-6; 7 nucleotides agree with TRBD1. Per the germline V gene, CDR1 is MNHNY and CDR2 is SVGAGI (reference sequence). V gave up 9 bases and J gave up 8 bases; unmatched junction bases: 9. This CDR3 has 13 amino acids.

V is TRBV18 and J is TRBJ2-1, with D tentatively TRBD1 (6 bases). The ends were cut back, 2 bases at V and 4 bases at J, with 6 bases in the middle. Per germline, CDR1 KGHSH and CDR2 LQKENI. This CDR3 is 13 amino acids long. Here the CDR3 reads CASSPGQYNEQFF. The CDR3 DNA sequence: TGTGCCAGCTCACCAGGACAGTACAATGAGCAGTTCTTC.

The CDR3 coding sequence is TGTGCCAGCAGCTTGTTGCGGGGGAGGGCCGCCGGGGAGCTGTTTTTT. Protein product: CASSLLRGRAAGELFF. The chain is built from TRBV5-8 and TRBJ2-2; 7 nucleotides align to TRBD2. Germline V CDR1 and CDR2: SGHTS, YDEGEE. Germline trimming cut 1 base from V and 6 bases from J; bases unmatched to any gene: 9. The CDR3 totals 16 residues.

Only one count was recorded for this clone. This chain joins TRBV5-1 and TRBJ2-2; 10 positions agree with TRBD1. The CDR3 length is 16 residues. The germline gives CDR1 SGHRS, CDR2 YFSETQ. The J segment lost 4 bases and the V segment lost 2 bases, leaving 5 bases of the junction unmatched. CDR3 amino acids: CASSFRQGASTGELFF. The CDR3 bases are TGCGCCAGCAGCTTTCGACAGGGGGCGAGCACCGGGGAGCTGTTTTTT.

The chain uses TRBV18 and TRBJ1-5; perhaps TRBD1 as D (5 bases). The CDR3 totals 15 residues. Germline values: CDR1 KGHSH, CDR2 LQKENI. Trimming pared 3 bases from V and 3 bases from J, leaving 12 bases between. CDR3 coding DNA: TGTGCCAGCTCACCGGCAGGGCGACCCAATCAGCCCCAGCATTTT. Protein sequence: CASSPAGRPNQPQHF.

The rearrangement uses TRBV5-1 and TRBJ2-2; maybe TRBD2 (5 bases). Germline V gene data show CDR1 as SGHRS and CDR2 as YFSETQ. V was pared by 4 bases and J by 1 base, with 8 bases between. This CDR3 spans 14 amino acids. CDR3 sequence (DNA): TGCGCCAGCAGCGAGGGCAGGAACACCGGGGAGCTGTTTTTT. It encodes CASSEGRNTGELFF.

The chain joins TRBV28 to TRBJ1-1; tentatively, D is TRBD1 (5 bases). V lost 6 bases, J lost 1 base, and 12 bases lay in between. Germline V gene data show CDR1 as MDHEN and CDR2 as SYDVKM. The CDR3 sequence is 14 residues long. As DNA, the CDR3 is TGTGCCAGCAGCTCCTACAGGAGGAACACTGAAGCTTTCTTT. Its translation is CASSSYRRNTEAFF.